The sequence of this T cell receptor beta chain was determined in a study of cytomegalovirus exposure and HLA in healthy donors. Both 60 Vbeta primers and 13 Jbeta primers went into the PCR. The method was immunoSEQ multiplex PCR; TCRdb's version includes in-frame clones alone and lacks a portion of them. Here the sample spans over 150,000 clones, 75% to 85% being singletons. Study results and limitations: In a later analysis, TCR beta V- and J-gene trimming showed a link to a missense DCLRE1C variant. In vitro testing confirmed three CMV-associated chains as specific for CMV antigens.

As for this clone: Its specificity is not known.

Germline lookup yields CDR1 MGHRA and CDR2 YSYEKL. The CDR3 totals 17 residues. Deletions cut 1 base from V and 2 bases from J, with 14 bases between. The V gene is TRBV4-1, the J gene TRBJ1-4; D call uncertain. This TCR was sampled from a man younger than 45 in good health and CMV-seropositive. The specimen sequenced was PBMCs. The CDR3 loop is CASSQGVARGTNEKLFF. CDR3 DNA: TGCGCCAGCAGCCAAGGCGTGGCGCGAGGCACTAATGAAAAACTGTTTTTT.